The sequence of this T cell receptor (beta chain) was determined in a study of technical replicates of blood from several donors. Profiled with immunoSEQ multiplex PCR; TCRdb holds only in-frame clones, not every one. Of roughly 80,000 clones in the sample, around 94% are singletons; the top ten hold 0.38%. This clonotype originated in a human donor in good health. The sequencing input was T cells isolated from PBMCs.

The CDR3 nucleotides read TGTGCCAGCAGTTTATTAGACAGGGACTATGAAAAACTGTTTTTT. Encoded protein: CASSLLDRDYEKLFF. The genes are TRBV28 and TRBJ1-4; 7 bases are shared with TRBD1. V dropped 1 base and J dropped 6; count of bases not matched to a gene: 5. CDR1 is MDHEN, CDR2 SYDVKM, per germline. The CDR3 is 15 amino acids.